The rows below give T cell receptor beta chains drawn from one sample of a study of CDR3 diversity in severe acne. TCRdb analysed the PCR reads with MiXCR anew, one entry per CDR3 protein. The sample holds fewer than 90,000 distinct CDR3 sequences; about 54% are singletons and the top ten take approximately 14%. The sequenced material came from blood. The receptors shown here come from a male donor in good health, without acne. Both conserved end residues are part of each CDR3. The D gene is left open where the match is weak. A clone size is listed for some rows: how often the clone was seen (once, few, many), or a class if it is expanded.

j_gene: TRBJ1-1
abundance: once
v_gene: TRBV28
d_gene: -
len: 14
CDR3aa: CASSPVPRGTEAFF
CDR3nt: TGTGCCAGCAGCCCGGTCCCACGAGGCACTGAAGCTTTCTTT

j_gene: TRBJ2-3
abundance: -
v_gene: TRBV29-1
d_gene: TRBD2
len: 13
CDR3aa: CSVGRGWPDTQYF
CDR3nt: TGCAGCGTTGGGCGGGGGTGGCCCGATACGCAGTATTTT

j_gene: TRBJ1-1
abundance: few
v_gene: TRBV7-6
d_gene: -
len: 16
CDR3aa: CASSSQPGTLNTEAFF
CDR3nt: TGTGCCAGCAGCTCTCAACCCGGGACACTGAACACTGAAGCTTTCTTT

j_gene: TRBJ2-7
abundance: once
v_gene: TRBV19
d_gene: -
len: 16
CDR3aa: CASSIGPSGKGDEQYF
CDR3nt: TGTGCCAGTAGTATAGGACCGAGCGGGAAGGGGGACGAGCAGTACTTC

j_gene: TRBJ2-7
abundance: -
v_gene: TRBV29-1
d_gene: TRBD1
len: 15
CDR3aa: CSVELGQGATYEQYF
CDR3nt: TGCAGCGTTGAGTTGGGACAGGGGGCCACCTACGAGCAGTACTTC

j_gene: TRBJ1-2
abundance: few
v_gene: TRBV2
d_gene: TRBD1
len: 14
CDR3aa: CASSERQGRGGYTF
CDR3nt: TGTGCCAGCAGTGAAAGACAGGGGCGGGGTGGCTACACCTTC

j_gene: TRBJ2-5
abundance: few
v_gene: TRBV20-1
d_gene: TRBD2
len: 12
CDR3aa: CSAVTSGAAQYF
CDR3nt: TGCAGTGCTGTGACTAGCGGGGCAGCCCAGTACTTC

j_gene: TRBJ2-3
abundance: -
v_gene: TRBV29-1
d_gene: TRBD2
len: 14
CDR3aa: CSVRGGGPSDTQYF
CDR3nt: TGCAGCGTTCGGGGGGGAGGGCCATCAGATACGCAGTATTTT

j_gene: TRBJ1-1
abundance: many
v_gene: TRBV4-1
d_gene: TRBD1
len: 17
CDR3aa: CASSRRHRDRGNTEAFF
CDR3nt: TGCGCCAGCAGCCGGAGGCATCGGGACAGGGGGAACACTGAAGCTTTCTTT

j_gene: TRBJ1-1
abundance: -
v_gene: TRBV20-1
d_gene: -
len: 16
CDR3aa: CSASWGASRVRTEAFF
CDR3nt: TGCAGTGCTAGCTGGGGGGCCTCGCGCGTTAGGACTGAAGCTTTCTTT

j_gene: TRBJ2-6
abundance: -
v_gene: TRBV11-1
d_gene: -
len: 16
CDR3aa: CASSLRQATGANVLTF
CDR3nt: TGTGCCAGCAGCTTACGTCAGGCTACTGGGGCCAACGTCCTGACTTTC

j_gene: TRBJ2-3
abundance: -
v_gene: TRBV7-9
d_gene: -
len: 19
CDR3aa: CVSSSPGFSGLTAGDTQYF
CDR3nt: TGTGTCAGCAGCTCCCCCGGGTTTTCTGGACTAACGGCCGGGGATACGCAGTATTTT

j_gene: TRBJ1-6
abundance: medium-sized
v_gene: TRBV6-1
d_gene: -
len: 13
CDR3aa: CASSDGGYSPLHF
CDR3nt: TGTGCCAGCAGTGATGGAGGATATTCACCCCTCCACTTT

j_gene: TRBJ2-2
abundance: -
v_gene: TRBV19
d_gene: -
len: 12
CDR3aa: CASSIPTGELFF
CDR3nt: TGTGCCAGTAGTATACCAACCGGGGAGCTGTTTTTT

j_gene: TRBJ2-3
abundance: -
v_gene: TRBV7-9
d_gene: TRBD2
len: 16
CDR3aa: CASSRCGGGGGDTQYF
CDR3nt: TGTGCCAGCAGCCGTTGCGGGGGCGGGGGGGGGGATACGCAGTATTTT

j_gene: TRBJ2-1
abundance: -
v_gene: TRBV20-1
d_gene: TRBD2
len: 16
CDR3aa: CSARKTSGRGYNEQFF
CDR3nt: TGCAGTGCTCGCAAGACTAGCGGGAGGGGTTACAATGAGCAGTTCTTC

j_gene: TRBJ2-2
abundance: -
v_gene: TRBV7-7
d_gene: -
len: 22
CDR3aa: CASSLARFSGDKDEQYFGELFF
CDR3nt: -

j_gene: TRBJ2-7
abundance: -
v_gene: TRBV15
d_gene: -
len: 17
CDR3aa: CATSRDPSARVGYEQYF
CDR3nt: TGTGCCACCAGCAGAGATCCCAGCGCGAGGGTTGGGTACGAGCAGTACTTC

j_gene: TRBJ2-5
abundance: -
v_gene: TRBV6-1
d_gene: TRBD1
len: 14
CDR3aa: CASLRTGGGETQYF
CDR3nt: TGTGCCAGCTTGCGGACAGGGGGCGGGGAGACCCAGTACTTC

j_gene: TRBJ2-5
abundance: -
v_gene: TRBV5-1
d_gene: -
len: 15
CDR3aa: CASSLTGPGRETQYF
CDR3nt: TGCGCCAGCAGCTTGACAGGGCCTGGCCGGGAGACCCAGTACTTC

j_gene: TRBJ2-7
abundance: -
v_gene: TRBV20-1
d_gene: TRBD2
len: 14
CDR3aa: CSAPGTSGMYEQYF
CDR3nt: TGCAGTGCTCCGGGGACTAGCGGGATGTACGAGCAGTACTTC

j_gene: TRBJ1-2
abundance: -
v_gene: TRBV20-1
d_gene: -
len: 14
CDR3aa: CSAHLEGRNYGYTF
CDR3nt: TGCAGTGCTCATCTAGAGGGACGTAACTATGGCTACACCTTC

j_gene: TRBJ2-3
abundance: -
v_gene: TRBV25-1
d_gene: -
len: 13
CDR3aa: CASSETQTDTQYF
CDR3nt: TGTGCCAGCAGTGAGACGCAAACAGATACGCAGTATTTT

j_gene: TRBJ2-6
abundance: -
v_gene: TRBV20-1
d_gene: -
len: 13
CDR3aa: CSAIGGGANVLTF
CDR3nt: TGCAGTGCTATAGGCGGGGGGGCCAACGTCCTGACTTTC

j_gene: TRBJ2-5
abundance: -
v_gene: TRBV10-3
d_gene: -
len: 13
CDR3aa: CAISERREETQYF
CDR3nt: TGTGCCATCAGTGAGCGAAGGGAGGAGACCCAGTACTTC

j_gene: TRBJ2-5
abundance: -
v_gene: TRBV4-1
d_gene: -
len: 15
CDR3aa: CASSVSPGRDETQYF
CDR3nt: TGCGCCAGCAGCGTGAGTCCGGGACGGGACGAGACCCAGTACTTC

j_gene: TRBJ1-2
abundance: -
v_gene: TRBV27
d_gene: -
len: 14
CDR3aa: CASSLSERNYGYTF
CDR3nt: TGTGCCAGCAGTTTATCCGAAAGAAACTATGGCTACACCTTC

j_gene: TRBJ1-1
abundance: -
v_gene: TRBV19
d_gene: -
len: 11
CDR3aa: CASSTLRGAFF
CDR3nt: TGTGCCAGTAGTACTTTGCGGGGAGCTTTCTTT

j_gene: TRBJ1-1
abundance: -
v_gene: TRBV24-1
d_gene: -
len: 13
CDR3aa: CATSPGPDTEAFF
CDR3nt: TGTGCCACGTCACCCGGGCCGGACACTGAAGCTTTCTTT

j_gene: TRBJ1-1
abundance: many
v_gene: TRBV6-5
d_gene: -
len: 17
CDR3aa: CASSYSNGVGRNTEAFF
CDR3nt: TGTGCCAGCAGTTACTCGAACGGGGTAGGGCGAAACACTGAAGCTTTCTTT

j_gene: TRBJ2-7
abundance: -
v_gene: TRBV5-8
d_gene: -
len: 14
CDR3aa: CASSGDFLSYEQYF
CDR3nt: TGTGCCAGCAGTGGGGACTTTCTATCCTACGAGCAGTACTTC

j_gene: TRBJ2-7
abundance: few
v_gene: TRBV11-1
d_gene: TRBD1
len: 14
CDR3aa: CASSTDRASYEQYF
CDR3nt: TGTGCCAGCAGCACGGACAGGGCCTCCTACGAGCAGTACTTC

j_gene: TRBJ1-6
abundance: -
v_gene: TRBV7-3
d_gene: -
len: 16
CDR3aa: CASSFLAGTYNSPLHF
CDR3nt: TGTGCCAGCAGCTTTCTAGCAGGAACTTATAATTCACCCCTCCACTTT

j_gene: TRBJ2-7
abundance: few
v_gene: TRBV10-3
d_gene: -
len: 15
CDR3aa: CAISESWALMGEQYF
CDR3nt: TGTGCCATCAGTGAGTCATGGGCCCTGATGGGGGAGCAGTACTTC

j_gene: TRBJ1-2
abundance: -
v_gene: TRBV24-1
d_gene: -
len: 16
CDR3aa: CATSDSLFPANYGYTF
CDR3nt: TGTGCCACCAGTGATTCTCTCTTCCCTGCTAACTATGGCTACACCTTC

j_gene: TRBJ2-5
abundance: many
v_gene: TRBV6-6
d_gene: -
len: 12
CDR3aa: CASSRGQETQYF
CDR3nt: TGTGCCAGCAGCCGGGGCCAAGAGACCCAGTACTTC

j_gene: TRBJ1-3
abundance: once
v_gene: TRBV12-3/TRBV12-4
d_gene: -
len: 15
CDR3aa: CASSSGGFGGNTVYF
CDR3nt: TGTGCCAGCAGTTCTGGCGGGTTTGGAGGAAACACCGTATATTTT

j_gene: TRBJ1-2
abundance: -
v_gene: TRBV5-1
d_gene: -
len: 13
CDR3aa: CASSLEGSYGYTF
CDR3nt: TGCGCCAGCAGCCTGGAGGGTAGCTATGGCTACACCTTC

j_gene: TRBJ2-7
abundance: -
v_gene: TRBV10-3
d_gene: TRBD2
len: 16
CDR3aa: CAIRPSGGADRDEQYF
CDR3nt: TGTGCCATTCGTCCTAGCGGGGGGGCAGATCGCGACGAGCAGTACTTC

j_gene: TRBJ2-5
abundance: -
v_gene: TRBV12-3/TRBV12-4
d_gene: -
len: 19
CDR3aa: CASRAALYGYTFGSGTQYF
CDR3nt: -

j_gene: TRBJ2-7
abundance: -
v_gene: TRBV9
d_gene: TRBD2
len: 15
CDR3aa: CASSVESGGLYEQYF
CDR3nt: TGTGCCAGCAGCGTAGAGTCGGGAGGGCTATACGAGCAGTACTTC

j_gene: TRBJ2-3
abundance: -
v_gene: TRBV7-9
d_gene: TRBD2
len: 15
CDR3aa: CASSPRGLGRNTQYF
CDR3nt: TGTGCCAGCAGCCCCAGGGGACTAGGGAGAAATACGCAGTATTTT

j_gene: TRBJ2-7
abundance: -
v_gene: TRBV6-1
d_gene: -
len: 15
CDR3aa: CASSGGLYSPYEQYF
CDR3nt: TGTGCCAGCAGTGGCGGCTTATACAGCCCCTACGAGCAGTACTTC

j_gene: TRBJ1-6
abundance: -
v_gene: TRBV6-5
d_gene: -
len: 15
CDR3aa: CASSYEAIRNSPLHF
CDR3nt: TGTGCCAGCAGTTACGAGGCGATCAGGAATTCACCCCTCCACTTT

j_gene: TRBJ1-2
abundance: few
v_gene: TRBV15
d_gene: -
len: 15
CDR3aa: CATSRDGDPWSGYTF
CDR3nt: TGTGCCACCAGCAGAGATGGTGACCCCTGGTCCGGCTACACCTTC

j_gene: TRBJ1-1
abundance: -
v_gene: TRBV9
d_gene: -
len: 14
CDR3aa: CASSVAPGNTEAFF
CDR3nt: TGTGCCAGCAGCGTAGCCCCTGGGAACACTGAAGCTTTCTTT

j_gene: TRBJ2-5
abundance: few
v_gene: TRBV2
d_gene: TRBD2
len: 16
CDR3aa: CASSTALSGRDVTQYF
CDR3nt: TGTGCCAGCAGTACCGCCCTCAGCGGGAGGGACGTGACCCAGTACTTC

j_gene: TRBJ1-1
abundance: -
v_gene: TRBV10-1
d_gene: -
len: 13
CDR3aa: CASSEQGNTEAFF
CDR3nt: TGTGCCAGCAGTGAACAGGGGAACACTGAAGCTTTCTTT

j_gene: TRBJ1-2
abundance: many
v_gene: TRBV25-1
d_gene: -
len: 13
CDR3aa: CASSEIDRYGYTF
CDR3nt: TGTGCCAGCAGTGAGATAGACAGATATGGCTACACCTTC

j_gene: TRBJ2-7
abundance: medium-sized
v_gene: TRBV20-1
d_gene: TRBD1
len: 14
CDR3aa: CSARIPGQLYEQYF
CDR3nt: TGCAGTGCTAGAATCCCGGGACAGCTTTACGAGCAGTACTTC

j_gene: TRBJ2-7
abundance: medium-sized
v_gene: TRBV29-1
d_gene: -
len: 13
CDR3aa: CSVASSASYEQYF
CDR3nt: TGCAGCGTTGCGTCTAGCGCCTCCTACGAGCAGTACTTC

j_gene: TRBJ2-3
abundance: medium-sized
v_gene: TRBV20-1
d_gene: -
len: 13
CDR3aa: CSAPDGNTDTQYF
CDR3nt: TGCAGTGCCCCGGACGGAAACACAGATACGCAGTATTTT

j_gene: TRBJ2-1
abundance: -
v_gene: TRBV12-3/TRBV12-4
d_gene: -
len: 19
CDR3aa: CATPPPQETNTGDFNEQFF
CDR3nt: TGTGCCACCCCACCCCCGCAGGAGACTAACACCGGGGATTTCAATGAGCAGTTCTTC

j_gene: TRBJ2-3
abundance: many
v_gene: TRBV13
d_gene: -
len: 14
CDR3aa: CASSSPGRTDTQYF
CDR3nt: TGTGCCAGCAGCTCTCCGGGACGGACAGATACGCAGTATTTT

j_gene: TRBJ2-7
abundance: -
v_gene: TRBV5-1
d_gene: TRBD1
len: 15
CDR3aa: CASSGGTGGPYEQYF
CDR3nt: TGCGCCAGCAGTGGGGGGACAGGGGGCCCCTACGAGCAGTACTTC

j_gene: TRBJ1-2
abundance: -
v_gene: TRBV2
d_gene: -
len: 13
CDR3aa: CANWTANNYGYTF
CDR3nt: TGTGCCAACTGGACCGCAAATAACTATGGCTACACCTTC